Sequencing of this T cell receptor (beta chain) was carried out in a study of response to subunit inactivated influenza vaccine. With 6 bases removed from V and 3 bases from J, the gap between germline ends came to 15 bases. The CDR3 totals 14 residues. Germline V gene data show CDR1 as MNHNS and CDR2 as SASEGT. TCRdb re-derived calls from the RT-PCR reads in MiXCR, one entry per CDR3 protein. In the table there are some 480,000 distinct CDR3 sequences, roughly 11% of which are singletons. The V gene is TRBV6-1, the J gene TRBJ2-7; possible D gene TRBD1, 5 bases. This clonotype was sampled from a man in his fifties who received an inactivated influenza vaccine. The source material was PBMCs from blood, sampled about 6 weeks after vaccination. The CDR3 sequence: CASSRTLKVYEQYF. CDR3 nucleotides: TGTGCCAGCAGCCGGACACTAAAGGTCTACGAGCAGTACTTC.